The sequence of this T cell receptor (beta chain) was determined in a study of Graves' ophthalmopathy and Graves' hyperthyroidism. Transcripts of RNA were the source for amplifying TCR beta CDR3 regions. The first round was an RT-PCR with HTBI primers, and the second round was a multiplex PCR. One entry per CDR3 protein results from TCRdb running MiXCR on the multiplex PCR reads. The table records about 740,000 distinct CDR3 sequences, roughly 41% of them present only once. The CDR3 runs to 13 residues. Germline CDR1 DFQATT, CDR2 SNEGSKA (reference sequence). The V gene lost 0 bases and the J gene lost 6 bases, with 12 bases spanning the gap. The sample holds many counts of this clonotype. Its matching antigen is unknown. Study observations and caveats: Most thyroid clonotypes expanded beyond 0.001 frequency were also found in blood.

All donors with ophthalmopathy were recorded as having moderate-to-severe activity, CAS ≥3, NOSPECS ≥4 and a duration under 3 months. Excluded: other autoimmune disease, uncontrolled infection, pregnancy or lactation. This receptor was identified in an adult man with Graves' ophthalmopathy. Sequenced: peripheral blood. The chain recombines TRBV20-1 with TRBJ2-7; D is perhaps TRBD1 (6 bases). This CDR3 is CSAREGQGFEQYF. For the CDR3, the DNA is TGCAGTGCTAGAGAGGGCCAGGGGTTCGAGCAGTACTTC.